The 13 T cell receptor beta chains reported below all come from one sample, sequenced in a study of shared clonotypes between healthy human individuals. Generated by immunoSEQ multiplex PCR, the TCRdb table keeps only in-frame clones and is missing some. In the table there are millions of clones, 85% to 95% of which are singletons. Naivety among CD8 cells was defined by CD45RO negativity and positive CCR7 selection, thereby excluding terminally differentiated effector memory CD45RA+ cells. Sample: naive CD8+ T cells sorted from blood. The receptors originated from a man between 18 and 29 years old in good health.

This chain connects TRBV5-3 to TRBJ2-7; possibly TRBD1 or TRBD2 for D (5 bases each). TRBV5-3 is an open reading frame, and its role is uncertain. This CDR3 is 16 amino acids long. Trimming took off 2 bases at V and 3 bases at J, with 18 bases between the two ends. CDR3 region: CARSFLRDRRSYEQYF. In DNA, the CDR3 is TGTGCCAGAAGCTTTCTCCGGGACCGGAGGAGCTACGAGCAGTACTTC.

The chain links TRBV6-5 to TRBJ2-3, with D uncertain. Trimming shortened V by 0 bases and J by 0 bases, and 10 bases separated the two germline ends. Germline V lookup: CDR1 MNHEY, CDR2 SVGAGI. The length of the CDR3 is 16 residues. The CDR3: CASSYSVSTSTDTQYF. CDR3 coding DNA: TGTGCCAGCAGTTACTCAGTTAGCACTAGCACAGATACGCAGTATTTT.

The chain couples TRBV28 to TRBJ1-3; weak D call: TRBD1 (5 bases). The CDR3 is 16 amino acids. The germline CDR1 and CDR2 sequences are MDHEN and SYDVKM. V lost 6 bases and J lost 4, with 19 bases in between. CDR3 in DNA: TGTGCCAGCAGCGGGGGGGAGGGTCCCCCCGGAAACACCATATATTTT. It yields the protein CASSGGEGPPGNTIYF.

A note on this clone: The sample carries other DNA sequences with the same CDR3. The chain couples TRBV15 to TRBJ2-5, with D uncertain. Germline CDR1 is LNHNV and CDR2 is YYDKDF (reference sequence). The length of the CDR3 is 12 residues. Between the trimmed V and J ends, which lost 1 base and 3 bases, there was a span of 3 bases. The CDR3 sequence is CATSRVEETQYF. The CDR3 coding sequence is TGTGCCACCAGCAGAGTCGAAGAGACCCAGTACTTC.

The chain is built from TRBV27 and TRBJ2-3; D tentatively reads TRBD1 or TRBD2 (5 bases each). The CDR3 is made up of 15 amino acids. The germline gives CDR1 MNHEY, CDR2 SMNVEV (reference sequence). Trimming left V 5 bases short and J 4 bases short, with 16 bases between. The CDR3 coding sequence is TGTGCCAGCAGTATTGACCTCCTGGGGGCAGATACGCAGTATTTT. Its translation is CASSIDLLGADTQYF.

J is TRBJ2-1 and V is TRBV30; D is ambiguous. The V and J ends lost 1 base and 8 bases respectively, with 3 bases between them. Per the germline V gene, CDR1 is GTSNPN and CDR2 is SVGIG (reference sequence). There are 10 residues in the CDR3. The CDR3: CAWSEDEQFF. CDR3 nucleotide sequence: TGTGCCTGGAGTGAGGATGAGCAGTTCTTC.

This clone showed up just once. This sequence joins TRBV4-3 and TRBJ2-7; 7 nucleotides agree with TRBD1. The V segment lost 4 bases and the J segment 2 bases; nucleotides outside the gene matches: 8. The CDR3 has 15 residues. The germline V gene has CDR1 LGHNA and CDR2 YSLEER. The DNA for the CDR3 is TGCGCCAGCAGCCCTTACTCGACAGGGACCTACGAGCAGTACTTC. Residues: CASSPYSTGTYEQYF.

This clone was seen a single time. The chain is built from TRBV10-3 and TRBJ2-7; D might be TRBD1 (5 bases). Trimming took 0 bases from V and 7 from J, leaving 16 bases between them. Per germline, CDR1 ENHRY and CDR2 SYGVKD. The CDR3 contains 15 residues. The CDR3 DNA sequence: TGTGCCATCAGTGAGTCACAGGTAGCAATGGGTGAGCAGTACTTC. As protein: CAISESQVAMGEQYF.

CDR3 coding DNA: TGTGCCAGCAGCTCCTGGGTGGGACTAGCGGGTTACGAGCAGTACTTC. Translation: CASSSWVGLAGYEQYF. This chain joins TRBV7-9 and TRBJ2-7, with TRBD2 matching 12 bases. Germline V gene data show CDR1 as SEHNR and CDR2 as FQNEAQ (reference sequence). The CDR3 has 16 amino acids. J was trimmed by 4 bases and V by 4 bases; bases with no gene match: 8. Full variable domain (rest looked up from reference TRBV7-9 and TRBJ2-7): DTGVSQNPRHKITKRGQNVTFRCDPISEHNRLYWYRQTLGQGPEFLTYFQNEAQLEKSRLLSDRFSAERPKGSFSTLEIQRTEQGDSAMYLCASSSWVGLAGYEQYFGPGTRLTVT.

The chain links TRBV6-1 to TRBJ1-2; D call uncertain. The CDR3 covers 13 residues. Per the germline V gene, CDR1 is MNHNS and CDR2 is SASEGT. The V end lost 8 bases, the J end lost 3 bases, and 13 bases lay between the germline ends. The CDR3 reads CASGPLPDYGYTF. CDR3 coding DNA: TGTGCCAGCGGTCCCCTTCCGGACTATGGCTACACCTTC.

This clone is a singleton in its sample. This chain links TRBV7-6 with TRBJ2-3, with a possible D match to TRBD2 (6 bases). Germline CDR1 and CDR2: SGHVS and FNYEAQ. The length of the CDR3 is 13 residues. Trimming removed 0 bases from V and 5 bases from J, with 6 bases in between. CDR3 in amino acids: CASSLAGLDTQYF. CDR3 coding DNA: TGTGCCAGCAGCTTAGCGGGACTAGATACGCAGTATTTT.

Remarks on this clone: The sample has other DNA sequences that encode this CDR3 too. The V call is TRBV18, the J call TRBJ2-7; D call uncertain. Per the germline V gene, CDR1 is KGHSH and CDR2 is LQKENI. The CDR3 extends over 12 amino acids. Trimming cost V 3 bases and J 4 bases, with 7 bases left between them. The DNA for the CDR3 is TGTGCCAGCTCACCGACGGGTTACGAGCAGTACTTC. This encodes CASSPTGYEQYF.

The chain joins TRBV7-2 to TRBJ2-7, with TRBD2 as a possible D gene (5 bases). Germline-derived CDR1 and CDR2 are SGHTA and FQGNSA. The CDR3 is 12 residues long. The germline V and J ends were trimmed by 4 bases and 5 bases, with 9 bases remaining between them. CDR3 in DNA: TGTGCCAGCAGCTGGGTCGGGAACGAGCAGTACTTC. It yields the protein CASSWVGNEQYF.